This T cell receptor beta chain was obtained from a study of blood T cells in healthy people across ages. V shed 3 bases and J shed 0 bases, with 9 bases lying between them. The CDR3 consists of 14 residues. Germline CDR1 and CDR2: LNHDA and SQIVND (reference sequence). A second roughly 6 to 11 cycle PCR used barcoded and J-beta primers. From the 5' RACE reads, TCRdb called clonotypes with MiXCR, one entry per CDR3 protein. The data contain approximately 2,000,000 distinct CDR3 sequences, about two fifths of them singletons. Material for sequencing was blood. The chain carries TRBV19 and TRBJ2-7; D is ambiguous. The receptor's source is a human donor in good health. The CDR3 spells CASSMVAGSYEQYF. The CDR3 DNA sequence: TGTGCCAGTAGTATGGTCGCAGGCTCCTACGAGCAGTACTTC.